Below, one T cell receptor (beta chain) is given with its context. Its antigen remains undetermined. Base-call qualities are not available, and no considerably larger clone is one nucleotide away. V is clipped by 0 bases and J by 0 bases, and the sequence between their germline boundaries is 21 bases long. CDR1 and CDR2 are read off the germline V gene as LGHNA and YSLEER. The CDR3 runs 20 amino acids, cysteine and phenylalanine included. CDR3 DNA only is kept here, 60 bases in frame from base 1. This specimen belongs to a study of T cell changes during pregnancy in multiple sclerosis (dated 2019 in TCRdb). Some background on the complete study: Changes in the T cell repertoire over the course of pregnancy were examined in this study in women with multiple sclerosis.

Library method: the immunoSEQ multiplex PCR assay. TCRdb took over this immuneACCESS table, retaining in-frame rearrangements with V and J assigned. Such tables are incomplete; in checked studies, under half of the missing clones stem from an unresolved V gene, and the remainder is unexplained. For this sample the table gives approximately 47,000 clones, of which around 90% were detected only once. Together, the top ten hold about 2% of the sample. The receptor was derived from a female donor with multiple sclerosis, enrolled in a pregnancy study. The sequences come from peripheral blood, collected in the first trimester of pregnancy. The chain uses TRBV4-3 and TRBJ1-5; matching of 6 bases hints at TRBD1 as the D gene. The CDR3 protein sequence reads: CASSQERSRGPEYSNQPQHF. The DNA sequence follows: TGCGCCAGCAGCCAAGAAAGGTCCAGGGGCCCAGAATATAGCAATCAGCCCCAGCATTTT.